Shown below are 8 T cell receptor beta chains from a single sample sequenced in a study of blood T cell repertoires in COVID-19. This table comes from immunoSEQ multiplex PCR, and its TCRdb copy is limited to in-frame clones, with some not included. The table has 250,000 to 300,000 clones, 80% to 85% seen once. Input material: PBMCs or T cells enriched from blood (not recorded which). The receptors shown here come from a man aged 50 or older who had recovered from COVID-19.

The chain has TRBV4-3 and TRBJ2-7; D gene uncertain. This CDR3 has 14 amino acids. Trimming took off 0 bases at V and 2 bases at J, with 8 bases between the two ends. Germline-derived CDR1 and CDR2 are LGHNA and YSLEER. Here the CDR3 reads CASSQENRAYEQYF. The DNA of the CDR3 is TGCGCCAGCAGCCAAGAAAACCGCGCCTACGAGCAGTACTTC.

This rearrangement joins TRBV4-1 to TRBJ2-1; D perhaps matches TRBD2 (6 bases). The CDR3 length is 17 residues. Germline loops: CDR1 MGHRA, CDR2 YSYEKL. Trimming took 0 bases from V and 3 from J, leaving 15 bases between them. The CDR3 protein is CASSQDQSPGVYNEQFF. CDR3 nucleotide sequence: TGCGCCAGCAGCCAAGATCAATCCCCGGGAGTCTACAATGAGCAGTTCTTC.

This chain links TRBV27 with TRBJ2-3; 9 bases are shared with TRBD2. The germline V gene encodes CDR1 MNHEY and CDR2 SMNVEV (reference sequence). The CDR3 is 18 residues long. The ends lost 8 bases at V and 6 bases at J; junction bases unmatched: 21. This chain's CDR3 is CASGELASGKRGADTQYF. CDR3 nucleotides: TGTGCCAGCGGGGAGTTGGCTAGCGGGAAGCGCGGTGCTGATACGCAGTATTTT.

This sequence joins TRBV3-1 (or the pseudogene TRBV3-2) and TRBJ1-2; no definite D call. The germline V gene has CDR1 LGHDT and CDR2 YNNKEL (reference sequence). This CDR3 is 14 amino acids long. Trimming took off 2 bases at V and 6 bases at J, with 13 bases between the two ends. The CDR3 region is CASSQSEASNGYTF. CDR3 DNA sequence: TGTGCCAGCAGCCAATCCGAGGCCTCGAATGGCTACACCTTC.

This clone was detected only once. The CDR3 bases are TGTGCCAGCACCCGGACTAGCGGGCCATCCTACGAGCAGTACTTC. Its protein is CASTRTSGPSYEQYF. V usage is TRBV3-1 (or the pseudogene TRBV3-2) and J usage is TRBJ2-7; 11 bases are a match to TRBD2. The V segment lost 7 bases and the J segment 1 base; nucleotides outside the gene matches: 6. Germline CDR1 is LGHDT and CDR2 is YNNKEL (reference sequence). CDR3 length equals 15 residues.

The chain uses TRBV29-1 and TRBJ2-7; 12 bases line up with TRBD2. With V trimmed by 1 base and J by 0 bases, 4 bases remained unmatched. CDR1 is SQVTM, CDR2 ANQGSEA, per germline. CDR3 size: 16 residues. CDR3 residues: CSVEAEGLAGSYEQYF. The CDR3 DNA is TGCAGCGTTGAAGCCGAGGGACTAGCGGGCTCCTACGAGCAGTACTTC.

The chain has TRBV28 and TRBJ2-2, with D possibly being TRBD2 (6 bases). Between the trimmed V and J ends, which lost 1 base and 1 base, there was a span of 10 bases. CDR1 MDHEN and CDR2 SYDVKM come from the germline V gene. This CDR3 is 16 amino acids long. CDR3 DNA sequence: TGTGCCAGCAGTTTATCGCCAGCGGGGAACACCGGGGAGCTGTTTTTT. As protein: CASSLSPAGNTGELFF.

The chain has TRBV7-2 and TRBJ2-7; 9 bases map to TRBD1. V dropped 5 bases and J dropped 6; count of bases not matched to a gene: 5. This CDR3 region has 13 residues. Germline lookup yields CDR1 SGHTA and CDR2 FQGNSA. As DNA, the CDR3 is TGTGCCAGCAGCGGGGACAGGGTGGGCGAGCAGTACTTC. As protein: CASSGDRVGEQYF. Drawing the rest from reference TRBV7-2 and TRBJ2-7, the complete variable domain is GAGVSQSPSNKVTEKGKDVELRCDPISGHTALYWYRQSLGQGLEFLIYFQGNSAPDKSGLPSDRFSAERTGGSVSTLTIQRTQQEDSAVYLCASSGDRVGEQYFGPGTRLTVT.